Listed below are T cell receptor beta chains from one sample, sequenced in a study of shared clonotypes between healthy human individuals. Assay: immunoSEQ multiplex PCR; the TCRdb copy retains only in-frame clones and omits some. This table holds about 820,000 clones, 80% to 95% found once. Sequencing was performed on naive CD8+ T cells sorted from blood. These receptors all stem from a man younger than 45 in good health. The CDR3 runs from the conserved cysteine through the conserved F or W. A D gene is named only where the DNA matches it firmly. Size is omitted from some rows. Given values are once, few, many or a class for expanded clones.

CDR3 DNA: TGCGCCAGCAGCCAAGAGGGTCTTGAGGATACGCAGTATTTT; CDR3 protein: CASSQEGLEDTQYF; V gene: TRBV4-1; J gene: TRBJ2-3; D gene: NA; clone size: NA
CDR3 DNA: TGTGCCAGCAGTCCGTTTCCAGGGTCTCCAGATACGCAGTATTTT; CDR3 protein: CASSPFPGSPDTQYF; V gene: TRBV28; J gene: TRBJ2-3; D gene: NA; clone size: NA
CDR3 DNA: TGCGCCAGCAGCCTCGAAATCGGAGGCAGCTACGAGCAGTACTTC; CDR3 protein: CASSLEIGGSYEQYF; V gene: TRBV4-1; J gene: TRBJ2-7; D gene: NA; clone size: NA
CDR3 DNA: TGTGCCAGCAGCGTAGGTAAGCGGGAGGGTTCCTACAATGAGCAGTTCTTC; CDR3 protein: CASSVGKREGSYNEQFF; V gene: TRBV9; J gene: TRBJ2-1; D gene: TRBD2; clone size: NA
CDR3 DNA: TGTGCCAGCAGTGCGACGGCTACCTACGAGCAGTACTTC; CDR3 protein: CASSATATYEQYF; V gene: TRBV27; J gene: TRBJ2-7; D gene: NA; clone size: NA
CDR3 DNA: TGTGCCAGCAGCTTGACGGGATGGAACACCGGGGAGCTGTTTTTT; CDR3 protein: CASSLTGWNTGELFF; V gene: TRBV5-6; J gene: TRBJ2-2; D gene: NA; clone size: NA
CDR3 DNA: TGTGCCAGCAGCCCCCCAGGGGTAGCGGTTAGCTCCTACGAGCAGTACTTC; CDR3 protein: CASSPPGVAVSSYEQYF; V gene: TRBV11-2; J gene: TRBJ2-7; D gene: NA; clone size: NA
CDR3 DNA: TGTGCCAGCAGCAGCCGGACAGTAGTGAACACAGATACGCAGTATTTT; CDR3 protein: CASSSRTVVNTDTQYF; V gene: TRBV7-2; J gene: TRBJ2-3; D gene: NA; clone size: NA
CDR3 DNA: TGCGCCAGCAGCCAAGAAGAGACAGGGGACGAGGAGACCCAGTACTTC; CDR3 protein: CASSQEETGDEETQYF; V gene: TRBV4-1; J gene: TRBJ2-5; D gene: TRBD1; clone size: NA
CDR3 DNA: TGTGCCAGTAGTCCTCACCCGACAGGCGACACTGAAGCTTTCTTT; CDR3 protein: CASSPHPTGDTEAFF; V gene: TRBV19; J gene: TRBJ1-1; D gene: NA; clone size: NA
CDR3 DNA: TGTGCCAGCAGCTCGGACCCTGACTTGCCAGCCAAAAACATTCAGTACTTC; CDR3 protein: CASSSDPDLPAKNIQYF; V gene: TRBV11-2; J gene: TRBJ2-4; D gene: NA; clone size: NA
CDR3 DNA: TGTGCCAGCAGTTTTGCCTTCGTGGCCGGGGAGCTGTTTTTT; CDR3 protein: CASSFAFVAGELFF; V gene: TRBV27; J gene: TRBJ2-2; D gene: NA; clone size: NA
CDR3 DNA: TGTGCCAGCAGCGTAGAGGGTTTTTCGGCTAGGGAGCTGTTTTTT; CDR3 protein: CASSVEGFSARELFF; V gene: TRBV9; J gene: TRBJ2-2; D gene: NA; clone size: NA
CDR3 DNA: TGTGCCAGCAGCGTGGGTTTCAGACTCGACTTACCCTACGAGCAGTACTTC; CDR3 protein: CASSVGFRLDLPYEQYF; V gene: TRBV5-4; J gene: TRBJ2-7; D gene: NA; clone size: NA
CDR3 DNA: TGTGCCAGCAGTTCAACAGGGGATATGAGAAACACCATATATTTT; CDR3 protein: CASSSTGDMRNTIYF; V gene: TRBV27; J gene: TRBJ1-3; D gene: TRBD1; clone size: once
CDR3 DNA: TGTGCCAGTAGTATTCTTCACAGCTCCTACAATGAGCAGTTCTTC; CDR3 protein: CASSILHSSYNEQFF; V gene: TRBV19; J gene: TRBJ2-1; D gene: NA; clone size: NA
CDR3 DNA: TGTGCCAGCAGTGAAACGCGCAGGGCGGCCACAGATACGCAGTATTTT; CDR3 protein: CASSETRRAATDTQYF; V gene: TRBV6-1; J gene: TRBJ2-3; D gene: NA; clone size: NA
CDR3 DNA: TGTGCCAGCTCACCATCACAGTCCTACGAGCAGTACTTC; CDR3 protein: CASSPSQSYEQYF; V gene: TRBV18; J gene: TRBJ2-7; D gene: NA; clone size: NA
CDR3 DNA: TGCGCCAGCAGCTTGTTCGACAGGGGTAATGAAAAACTGTTTTTT; CDR3 protein: CASSLFDRGNEKLFF; V gene: TRBV5-1; J gene: TRBJ1-4; D gene: TRBD1; clone size: NA
CDR3 DNA: TGTGCCAGCAGCTTTGGAGGGAACGGCTACACCTTC; CDR3 protein: CASSFGGNGYTF; V gene: TRBV5-4; J gene: TRBJ1-2; D gene: NA; clone size: NA
CDR3 DNA: TGTGCCACCAGCAGGGACGGACAGCCGAATCAGCCCCAGCATTTT; CDR3 protein: CATSRDGQPNQPQHF; V gene: TRBV15; J gene: TRBJ1-5; D gene: NA; clone size: NA
CDR3 DNA: TGTGCCAGCAGTTTATTCTCCCCCCAGACAGATACGCAGTATTTT; CDR3 protein: CASSLFSPQTDTQYF; V gene: TRBV27; J gene: TRBJ2-3; D gene: NA; clone size: NA
CDR3 DNA: TGTGCCAGTAGTATCTTCCCCTCTGGGGCCAACGTCCTGACTTTC; CDR3 protein: CASSIFPSGANVLTF; V gene: TRBV19; J gene: TRBJ2-6; D gene: NA; clone size: NA
CDR3 DNA: TGTGCCAGCAGCCCCCCTGAGGGGAGGGATACGCAGTATTTT; CDR3 protein: CASSPPEGRDTQYF; V gene: TRBV5-5; J gene: TRBJ2-3; D gene: NA; clone size: NA
CDR3 DNA: TGTGCCAGCAGCTCCTCCTGGGGGACAGGGTCCTACAATGAGCAGTTCTTC; CDR3 protein: CASSSSWGTGSYNEQFF; V gene: TRBV5-4; J gene: TRBJ2-1; D gene: TRBD1; clone size: NA
CDR3 DNA: TGTGCCAGCAGCTTAGCGAGTTATAGCAATCAGCCCCAGCATTTT; CDR3 protein: CASSLASYSNQPQHF; V gene: TRBV13; J gene: TRBJ1-5; D gene: NA; clone size: NA
CDR3 DNA: TGTGCCAGCAGCCCCCCGACTACGAACACCGGGGAGCTGTTTTTT; CDR3 protein: CASSPPTTNTGELFF; V gene: TRBV7-9; J gene: TRBJ2-2; D gene: NA; clone size: NA
CDR3 DNA: TGTGCCACCAGCAGGGACAGGGGCCACGAGCAGTACTTC; CDR3 protein: CATSRDRGHEQYF; V gene: TRBV15; J gene: TRBJ2-7; D gene: TRBD1; clone size: NA
CDR3 DNA: TGTGCCAGCAGCTCCGGGACAAGGGGGACCAATGAGCAGTTCTTC; CDR3 protein: CASSSGTRGTNEQFF; V gene: TRBV7-2; J gene: TRBJ2-1; D gene: NA; clone size: NA
CDR3 DNA: TGTGCCAGCAGCCCGGGACTAGCGGGAGGGCCAGGTATAGATACGCAGTATTTT; CDR3 protein: CASSPGLAGGPGIDTQYF; V gene: TRBV7-2; J gene: TRBJ2-3; D gene: TRBD2; clone size: once
CDR3 DNA: TGTGCCAGCAGCAGTCGCCCCGGGACAGAGCATGCAACTAATGAAAAACTGTTTTTT; CDR3 protein: CASSSRPGTEHATNEKLFF; V gene: TRBV28; J gene: TRBJ1-4; D gene: TRBD1; clone size: NA
CDR3 DNA: TGCGCCAGCAGCTTGGTTGGCGGGGTTAACACCGGGGAGCTGTTTTTT; CDR3 protein: CASSLVGGVNTGELFF; V gene: TRBV5-1; J gene: TRBJ2-2; D gene: NA; clone size: NA
CDR3 DNA: TGCAGCGTTGAAGATCTGGGGGAAACCTACAATGAGCAGTTCTTC; CDR3 protein: CSVEDLGETYNEQFF; V gene: TRBV29-1; J gene: TRBJ2-1; D gene: NA; clone size: once
CDR3 DNA: TGCGCCAGCAGCCAGGGGGTTGGCGGGGTATACAATGAGCAGTTCTTC; CDR3 protein: CASSQGVGGVYNEQFF; V gene: TRBV4-3; J gene: TRBJ2-1; D gene: NA; clone size: once
CDR3 DNA: TGTGCCAGCAGCTTAGGTCGCGGTTACGAGCAGTACTTC; CDR3 protein: CASSLGRGYEQYF; V gene: TRBV7-8; J gene: TRBJ2-7; D gene: NA; clone size: NA
CDR3 DNA: TGTGCCAGCAGCTTTAGTTCGGATGAGCAGTTCTTC; CDR3 protein: CASSFSSDEQFF; V gene: TRBV7-9; J gene: TRBJ2-1; D gene: NA; clone size: NA
CDR3 DNA: TGTGTCTCAGGACTAGCGGGGGTACCTGAGGAGCAGTACTTC; CDR3 protein: CVSGLAGVPEEQYF; V gene: TRBV11-2; J gene: TRBJ2-7; D gene: TRBD2; clone size: NA
CDR3 DNA: TGTGCCAGCAGTCCCTCTAGCGGGAGGGGTACAGATACGCAGTATTTT; CDR3 protein: CASSPSSGRGTDTQYF; V gene: TRBV28; J gene: TRBJ2-3; D gene: TRBD2; clone size: NA
CDR3 DNA: TGCGCCAGCAGCCACTCAACAGATACGCAGTATTTT; CDR3 protein: CASSHSTDTQYF; V gene: TRBV4-1; J gene: TRBJ2-3; D gene: NA; clone size: NA
CDR3 DNA: TGTGCCAGCAGTTTTTTAGGGGATGGCGAAAAACTGTTTTTT; CDR3 protein: CASSFLGDGEKLFF; V gene: TRBV27; J gene: TRBJ1-4; D gene: NA; clone size: NA
CDR3 DNA: TGTGCCAGCAGCTCGTCTACAGGGAACCTCTATGGCTACACCTTC; CDR3 protein: CASSSSTGNLYGYTF; V gene: TRBV5-4; J gene: TRBJ1-2; D gene: NA; clone size: NA
CDR3 DNA: TGTGCCAGCAGTGCTTCCGGGACTAGTCTTAGGGGGTTCTTC; CDR3 protein: CASSASGTSLRGFF; V gene: TRBV6-5; J gene: TRBJ2-1; D gene: TRBD2; clone size: NA
CDR3 DNA: TGCAGTGCTAGGTCGGGGAATGGCTACACCTTC; CDR3 protein: CSARSGNGYTF; V gene: TRBV20-1; J gene: TRBJ1-2; D gene: NA; clone size: NA
CDR3 DNA: TGCGCCGTCAGCGGAGGACTAGCGGGCATCAATGAGCAGTTCTTC; CDR3 protein: CAVSGGLAGINEQFF; V gene: TRBV4-1; J gene: TRBJ2-1; D gene: TRBD2; clone size: NA
CDR3 DNA: TGTGCCAGCAGCCCTTTCGGGGGGGGTGAAAAACTGTTTTTT; CDR3 protein: CASSPFGGGEKLFF; V gene: TRBV7-2; J gene: TRBJ1-4; D gene: NA; clone size: once
CDR3 DNA: TGCGCCAGCAGCCAAGGGGGGGGAGCCTACGAGCAGTACTTC; CDR3 protein: CASSQGGGAYEQYF; V gene: TRBV4-3; J gene: TRBJ2-7; D gene: TRBD2; clone size: NA
CDR3 DNA: TGTGCCTGGAGTATGGGACTAGCGGGAGGGGTGACATACGAGCAGTACTTC; CDR3 protein: CAWSMGLAGGVTYEQYF; V gene: TRBV30; J gene: TRBJ2-7; D gene: TRBD2; clone size: NA
CDR3 DNA: TGCGCCAGCAGTGAGTGGGCTAGTGATCCCTACGAGCAGTACTTC; CDR3 protein: CASSEWASDPYEQYF; V gene: TRBV10-1; J gene: TRBJ2-7; D gene: NA; clone size: NA
CDR3 DNA: TGTGCCAGCAGCCGCGACAGGGGGGCCTACGAGCAGTACTTC; CDR3 protein: CASSRDRGAYEQYF; V gene: TRBV11-2; J gene: TRBJ2-7; D gene: TRBD1; clone size: NA
CDR3 DNA: TGTGCCAGCAGCTCACGGACTAGCGGGAGGCACTCTTCCTACAATGAGCAGTTCTTC; CDR3 protein: CASSSRTSGRHSSYNEQFF; V gene: TRBV9; J gene: TRBJ2-1; D gene: TRBD2; clone size: NA